Listed below are T cell receptor beta chains from one sample, sequenced in a study of T cell repertoires in cytomegalovirus infection. One entry per CDR3 protein results from TCRdb running MiXCR on the reads. The sample shows 680,000 or so distinct CDR3 sequences, 33% of them seen only once. For these TCRs, the target antigens are not known. The source was cultured PBMCs, collected from culture after CMV antigen stimulation. The receptors here all came from a human donor in good health (CMV status not recorded). Some clones in this sample may be carry-over from other donors' samples. The CDR3 runs from the conserved cysteine through the conserved F or W. Fields, in order: D gene, clone size, V gene, J gene, CDR3 DNA, CDR3 protein. A D gene is named only where the DNA matches it firmly. Expanded clones are given a class, and other clones once, few, many or no size at all.

D: NA
size: NA
V: TRBV6-1
J: TRBJ2-5
DNA: TGTGCCAGCAGGGACTACGATAAAGAGACCCAGTACTTC
CDR3: CASRDYDKETQYF

D: NA
size: many
V: TRBV5-1
J: TRBJ2-7
DNA: TGCGCCAGCAGCTTAGCGGGCTACTACGAGCAGTACTTC
CDR3: CASSLAGYYEQYF

D: NA
size: NA
V: TRBV28
J: TRBJ2-1
DNA: TGTGCCAGCCGTAGCGGCAATGAGCAGTTCTTC
CDR3: CASRSGNEQFF

D: NA
size: NA
V: TRBV2
J: TRBJ2-3
DNA: TGTGCCAGCAGTGTTGAGACTGATACAGATACGCAGTATTTT
CDR3: CASSVETDTDTQYF

D: NA
size: NA
V: TRBV15
J: TRBJ2-2
DNA: TGTGCCACCAGCAGAGATAGCATGGGGGCCGGGGAGCTGTTTTTT
CDR3: CATSRDSMGAGELFF

D: TRBD1
size: NA
V: TRBV5-1
J: TRBJ1-1
DNA: TGCGCCAGCAGTTCGGACAGGGGGCCCCCCACTGAAGCTTTCTTT
CDR3: CASSSDRGPPTEAFF

D: NA
size: NA
V: TRBV7-2
J: TRBJ2-7
DNA: TGTGCCAGCAGCTATAGCGGCCCCCTCGAGCAGTACTTC
CDR3: CASSYSGPLEQYF

D: NA
size: NA
V: TRBV6-6
J: TRBJ2-2
DNA: TGTGCCACCCACGGGGGCGAGAACACCGGGGAGCTGTTTTTT
CDR3: CATHGGENTGELFF

D: NA
size: few
V: TRBV19
J: TRBJ1-5
DNA: TGTGCCAGTAGTAAGAGGGAGACTAGACAGCCCCAGCATTTT
CDR3: CASSKRETRQPQHF

D: TRBD1
size: NA
V: TRBV19
J: TRBJ2-1
DNA: TGTGCCAGTAGTATCTACAGGGGGCGGAACCATGAGCAGTTCTTC
CDR3: CASSIYRGRNHEQFF

D: NA
size: once
V: TRBV11-2
J: TRBJ1-1
DNA: TGTGCCAGCAGCTTGTCGCCCGGGAACACTGAAGCTTTCTTT
CDR3: CASSLSPGNTEAFF

D: TRBD2
size: NA
V: TRBV20-1
J: TRBJ2-1
DNA: TGCAGTGCTAGTCGGACTAGCGCTCTTGAGCAGTTCTTC
CDR3: CSASRTSALEQFF

D: NA
size: NA
V: TRBV20-1
J: TRBJ1-1
DNA: TGCAGGGCAGGGGATCCCCTAAACACTGAAGCTTTCTTT
CDR3: CRAGDPLNTEAFF

D: NA
size: NA
V: TRBV7-2
J: TRBJ2-3
DNA: TGTGCCAGCAGCTTATTTATCCCCACGGATACGCAGTATTTT
CDR3: CASSLFIPTDTQYF

D: NA
size: few
V: TRBV7-2
J: TRBJ2-7
DNA: TGTGCCAGCAGCCCAACTCGGGGAACCTACGAGCAGTACTTC
CDR3: CASSPTRGTYEQYF

D: TRBD2
size: few
V: TRBV4-2
J: TRBJ2-7
DNA: TGTGCCAGCAGCCAAGTCCGGACTAGCGGGGGAGGTGAGCAGTACTTC
CDR3: CASSQVRTSGGGEQYF